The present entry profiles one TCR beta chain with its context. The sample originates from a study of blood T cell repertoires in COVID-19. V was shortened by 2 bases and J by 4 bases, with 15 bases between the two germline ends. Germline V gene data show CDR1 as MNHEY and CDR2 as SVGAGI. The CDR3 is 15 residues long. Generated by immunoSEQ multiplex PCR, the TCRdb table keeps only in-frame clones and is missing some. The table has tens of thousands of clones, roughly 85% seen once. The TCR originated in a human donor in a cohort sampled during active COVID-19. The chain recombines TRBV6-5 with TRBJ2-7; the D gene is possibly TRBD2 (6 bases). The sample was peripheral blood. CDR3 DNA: TGTGCCAGCAGTTACGGGGCGGGAAGTACATACGAGCAGTACTTC. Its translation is CASSYGAGSTYEQYF.